The 9 T cell receptor beta chains reported below all come from one sample, sequenced in a study of blood T cell repertoires in COVID-19. TCRdb's table, derived via immunoSEQ multiplex PCR, lists solely in-frame clones and lacks some. The sample lists 110,000 to 150,000 clones; approximately 84% were seen once. Specimen: peripheral blood. The receptors stem from a human donor in a cohort sampled during active COVID-19.

The gene calls are TRBV5-1 and TRBJ1-2; weak D call: TRBD1 (6 bases). Trimming left V 7 bases short and J 4 bases short, with 11 bases between. The CDR3 extends over 12 amino acids. The V gene's germline CDR1 is SGHRS and CDR2 YFSETQ. CDR3 region: CASSTGLYGYTF. The CDR3 coding sequence is TGCGCCAGCTCGACAGGACTCTATGGCTACACCTTC.

The chain combines TRBV5-1 with TRBJ1-4, with a tentative D call TRBD1 (5 bases). Germline-derived CDR1 and CDR2 are SGHRS and YFSETQ. The CDR3 has 14 residues. V was clipped by 0 bases and J by 7 bases, with 10 bases between them. CDR3 coding DNA: TGCGCCAGCAGCTTGGCAGGGTTCGCTGAAAAACTGTTTTTT. Protein product: CASSLAGFAEKLFF.

J is TRBJ2-3 and V is TRBV6-7; 8 nucleotides align to TRBD2. TRBV6-7 is assigned to the ORF class and has an uncertain function. J lost 0 bases, V lost 7 bases, and 12 bases had no gene match. There are 17 residues in the CDR3. The CDR3 spells CASIPRAGGYSTDTQYF. The CDR3, as DNA: TGTGCCAGCATTCCTAGGGCGGGGGGATATAGCACAGATACGCAGTATTTT.

This chain links TRBV4-3 with TRBJ1-4; perhaps TRBD1 as D (5 bases). V was shortened by 2 bases and J by 7 bases, with 11 bases between the two germline ends. Germline V gene lookup returns CDR1 LGHNA and CDR2 YSLEER. This CDR3 is 14 amino acids long. The CDR3 coding sequence is TGCGCCAGCAGCCAACAAACAGGCATTGAAAAACTGTTTTTT. Protein: CASSQQTGIEKLFF.

The chain carries TRBV15 and TRBJ1-5; no firm D call. There are 16 residues in the CDR3. CDR1 is LNHNV, CDR2 YYDKDF, per germline (reference sequence). Between the trimmed V and J ends, which lost 0 bases and 6 bases, there was a span of 15 bases. The CDR3 DNA reads TGTGCCACCAGCAGAGATCTAGTCATGAGGGCTCAGCCCCAGCATTTT. Amino acid sequence: CATSRDLVMRAQPQHF.

The chain couples TRBV2 to TRBJ1-1; a possible D gene is TRBD1 (6 bases). Germline V gene lookup returns CDR1 SNHLY and CDR2 FYNNEI. The CDR3 sequence is 14 residues long. The V end was cut by 4 bases, the J end by 4 bases, with 13 bases between. CDR3 protein: CASSGRGGGTEAFF. In DNA, the CDR3 is TGTGCCAGCAGTGGCAGGGGAGGGGGCACTGAAGCTTTCTTT. Full variable domain (rest looked up from reference TRBV2 and TRBJ1-1): EPEVTQTPSHQVTQMGQEVILRCVPISNHLYFYWYRQILGQKVEFLVSFYNNEISEKSEIFDDQFSVERPDGSNFTLKIRSTKLEDSAMYFCASSGRGGGTEAFFGQGTRLTVV.

The chain combines TRBV3-1 (or the pseudogene TRBV3-2) with TRBJ2-1; possibly TRBD2 for D (6 bases). Trimming cost V 4 bases and J 5 bases, with 15 bases left between them. Germline V lookup: CDR1 LGHDT, CDR2 YNNKEL (reference sequence). The CDR3 is 15 amino acids. The CDR3 loop reads CASSPRLGENNEQFF. CDR3 sequence (DNA): TGTGCCAGCAGCCCGCGACTAGGAGAAAACAATGAGCAGTTCTTC.

The J gene is TRBJ1-1, the V gene TRBV5-1; tentatively, D is TRBD1 (5 bases). The CDR3 runs to 14 residues. The V end lost 0 bases, the J end lost 6 bases, and 12 bases lay between the germline ends. Germline CDR1 is SGHRS and CDR2 is YFSETQ. The CDR3 coding sequence is TGCGCCAGCAGCTTGGCCACGGCAGGGTCTGAAGCTTTCTTT. As protein: CASSLATAGSEAFF.

The chain has TRBV7-7 and TRBJ2-1, with 7 bases identical to TRBD1. The CDR3 spans 15 residues. The V gene end was trimmed by 6 bases and the J gene end by 2 bases; junction bases not matched to a gene: 7. Germline V gene data show CDR1 as SSHAT and CDR2 as FNYEAQ (reference sequence). The CDR3 nucleotides read TGTGCCAGCAGTGCTACAGGGGCCCCCTACAATGAGCAGTTCTTC. This sequence encodes CASSATGAPYNEQFF.